These 11 T cell receptor beta chains were all obtained from the same sample, sequenced in a study of HIV-infected patients and healthy controls (dated by TCRdb to about 2014). Whole blood was used without fractionating the cells, so the repertoire represented all peripheral T cells without sorting. Receptor amplification or capture employed 5' RACE. The listed sequencing device is Illumina MiSeq. Using SuperScript III with primers targeting the alpha and beta constant regions, 500 ng of RNA was reverse transcribed. Separate alpha and beta chain libraries were generated by chain-specific third strand synthesis with multiplexing indices. The public reads were quality trimmed at Q25 with fastp and then assembled into clones with MiXCR by TCRdb, keeping productive beta chains. A single entry per CDR3 protein holds the most common genes and DNA from its merged rows. The sample records 13,000 or so distinct CDR3 sequences, more than 8.5% of which are singletons. In total, the top ten clones hold less than 8% of the sample.

The sequencing input was blood. The receptors stem from an adult in good health.

By proportion, this clonotype is medium-sized. The chain employs TRBV4-3 and TRBJ2-3; no reliable D call. In germline, CDR1 is LGHNA, CDR2 YSLEER. CDR3 length: 15 residues. V lost 0 bases and J lost 1, with 8 bases in between. CDR3 bases: TGCGCCAGCAGCCAAGAAAGTTGGGGCACAGATACGCAGTATTTT. Translated, it gives CASSQESWGTDTQYF.

This clonotype is labeled as medium-sized (0.01 to 0.1%). The chain uses TRBV6-1 and TRBJ2-5; D might be TRBD2 (5 bases). CDR1 and CDR2 from the germline V gene are MNHNS and SASEGT. The V end was cut by 1 base, the J end by 4 bases, with 13 bases between. The CDR3 is made up of 15 amino acids. The CDR3 protein is CASSEVHGDPETQYF. The CDR3 region has the DNA TGTGCCAGCAGTGAAGTGCACGGGGATCCAGAGACCCAGTACTTC.

This clonotype is deemed medium-sized. This chain uses TRBV7-9 with TRBJ2-3; 7 bases align to TRBD2. The length of the CDR3 is 14 residues. V gave up 5 bases and J gave up 3 bases; unmatched junction bases: 5. Germline CDR1 and CDR2: SEHNR and FQNEAQ (reference sequence). This CDR3 is CASSLGLVTDTQYF. The CDR3 nucleotides read TGTGCCAGCAGCCTCGGACTAGTAACAGATACGCAGTATTTT.

This clonotype is medium-sized in the sample. The rearrangement links TRBV18 to TRBJ2-5; the D call may be TRBD1 or TRBD2 (5 bases each). The V end was cut by 3 bases, the J end by 5 bases, with 13 bases between. The germline gives CDR1 KGHSH, CDR2 LQKENI. This CDR3 region has 14 residues. CDR3 loop: CASSPGRSPETQYF. As DNA, the CDR3 is TGTGCCAGCTCACCGGGACGCTCGCCGGAGACCCAGTACTTC.

This clonotype was detected many times. V and J are TRBV20-1 and TRBJ1-5; tentatively, D is TRBD1 (5 bases). The V gene's germline CDR1 is DFQATT and CDR2 SNEGSKA (reference sequence). The CDR3 spans 17 residues. Trimming cost V 0 bases and J 4 bases, with 19 bases left between them. The CDR3 reads CSARDSTFRDGNQPQHF. CDR3 bases: TGCAGTGCTAGAGATTCGACGTTCCGGGACGGTAATCAGCCCCAGCATTTT.

Relative to its sample, this clonotype is medium-sized. The chain is built from TRBV7-9 and TRBJ2-1; 8 positions agree with TRBD2. J gave up 7 bases and V 2 bases, and 7 bases lay outside the gene matches. Per the germline V gene, CDR1 is SEHNR and CDR2 is FQNEAQ (reference sequence). The CDR3 runs to 15 residues. The CDR3 reads CASSLKAGVGNEQFF. CDR3 nucleotides: TGTGCCAGCAGCTTAAAAGCGGGAGTAGGAAATGAGCAGTTCTTC.

This clonotype qualifies as medium-sized. The chain couples TRBV6-2 or TRBV6-3 to TRBJ1-1; tentatively, D is TRBD1 (5 bases). The length of the CDR3 is 14 residues. The V gene's germline CDR1 is MNHEY and CDR2 SVGEGT. V lost 4 bases and J lost 4, with 13 bases in between. CDR3 region: CASSWGVRGTEAFF. The CDR3 DNA reads TGTGCCAGCAGTTGGGGTGTTAGGGGCACTGAAGCTTTCTTT.

This clonotype has at least ten counts. The chain uses TRBV7-2 and TRBJ2-1; tentative D call: TRBD1 (5 bases). Germline V gene lookup returns CDR1 SGHTA and CDR2 FQGNSA. The CDR3 has 18 amino acids. V was cut by 0 bases and J by 4 bases, with 19 bases left in between. The CDR3 region has the DNA TGTGCCAGCAGCTTAGCGCCCCCCGAAGGGGTGGGGTACAATGAGCAGTTCTTC. Protein product: CASSLAPPEGVGYNEQFF. Complete variable domain (other parts from reference TRBV7-2 and TRBJ2-1): GAGVSQSPSNKVTEKGKDVELRCDPISGHTALYWYRQSLGQGLEFLIYFQGNSAPDKSGLPSDRFSAERTGGSVSTLTIQRTQQEDSAVYLCASSLAPPEGVGYNEQFFGPGTRLTVL.

In its sample, this clonotype was seen many times. This sequence joins TRBV7-2 and TRBJ2-5; D remains ambiguous. The CDR3 totals 14 residues. Germline V gene lookup returns CDR1 SGHTA and CDR2 FQGNSA. Trimming cost V 1 base and J 4 bases, with 10 bases left between them. For the CDR3, the DNA is TGTGCCAGCAGCTTAGTTGGCACGCGAGAGACCCAGTACTTC. It codes for CASSLVGTRETQYF.

This clonotype was observed many times. The genes are TRBV12-3 or TRBV12-4 and TRBJ2-3; D possibly uses TRBD1 or TRBD2 (5 bases each). Trimming removed 5 bases from V and 3 bases from J, with 15 bases in between. The CDR3 totals 15 residues. The CDR3 is CASSRGDLPTDTQYF. CDR3 nucleotide sequence: TGTGCCAGCAGTCGAGGGGACCTGCCTACAGATACGCAGTATTTT.

This clonotype counts as medium-sized. V gene TRBV3-1 combines with J gene TRBJ1-1; D gene ambiguous. With 3 bases removed from V and 2 bases from J, the gap between germline ends came to 4 bases. Germline assignment: CDR1 LGHDT and CDR2 YNNKEL (reference sequence). CDR3 size: 12 residues. The CDR3 protein is CASSQTNTEAFF. The CDR3 nucleotides are TGTGCCAGCAGCCAGACCAACACTGAAGCTTTCTTT.